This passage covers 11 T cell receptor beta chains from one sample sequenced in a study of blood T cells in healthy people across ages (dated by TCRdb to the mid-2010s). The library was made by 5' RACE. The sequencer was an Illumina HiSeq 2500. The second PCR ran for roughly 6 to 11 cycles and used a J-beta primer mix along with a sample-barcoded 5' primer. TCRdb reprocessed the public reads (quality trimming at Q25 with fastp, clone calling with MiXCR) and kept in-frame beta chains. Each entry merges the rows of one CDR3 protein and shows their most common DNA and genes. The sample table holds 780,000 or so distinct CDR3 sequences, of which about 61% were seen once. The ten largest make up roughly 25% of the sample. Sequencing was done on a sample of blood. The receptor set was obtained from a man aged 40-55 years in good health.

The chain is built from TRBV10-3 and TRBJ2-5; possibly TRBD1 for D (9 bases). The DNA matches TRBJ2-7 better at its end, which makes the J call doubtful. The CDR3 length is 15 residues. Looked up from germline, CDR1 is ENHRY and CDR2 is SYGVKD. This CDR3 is CAISYSGTGTSEQYF. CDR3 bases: TGTGCCATCAGTTACTCCGGGACAGGGACTAGCGAGCAGTACTTC.

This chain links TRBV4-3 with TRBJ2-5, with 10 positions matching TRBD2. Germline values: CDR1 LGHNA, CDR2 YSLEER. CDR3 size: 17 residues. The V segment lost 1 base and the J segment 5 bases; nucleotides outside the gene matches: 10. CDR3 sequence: CASSQGLAGVGIETQYF. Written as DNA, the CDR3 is TGCGCCAGCAGCCAAGGACTAGCGGGTGTAGGAATCGAGACCCAGTACTTC.

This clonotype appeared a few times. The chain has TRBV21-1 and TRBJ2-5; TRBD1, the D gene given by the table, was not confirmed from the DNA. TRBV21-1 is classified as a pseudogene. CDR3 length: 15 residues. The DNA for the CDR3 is TGTGCCAGCAGCAAAGCCGCGACAGGGCAAGAGACCCAGTACTTC. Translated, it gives CASSKAATGQETQYF.

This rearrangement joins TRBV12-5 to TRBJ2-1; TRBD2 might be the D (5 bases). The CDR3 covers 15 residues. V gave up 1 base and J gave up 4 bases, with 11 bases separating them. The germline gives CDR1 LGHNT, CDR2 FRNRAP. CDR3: CASGLAEDWYNEQFF. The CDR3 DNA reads TGTGCTAGTGGTTTGGCAGAGGACTGGTACAATGAGCAGTTCTTC.

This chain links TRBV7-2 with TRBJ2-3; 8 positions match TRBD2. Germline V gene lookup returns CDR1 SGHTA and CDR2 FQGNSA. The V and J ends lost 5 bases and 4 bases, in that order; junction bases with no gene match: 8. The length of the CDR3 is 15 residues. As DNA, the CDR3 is TGTGCCAGCAGCGTCTCGGGGACTAGTTCAGATACGCAGTATTTT. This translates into CASSVSGTSSDTQYF.

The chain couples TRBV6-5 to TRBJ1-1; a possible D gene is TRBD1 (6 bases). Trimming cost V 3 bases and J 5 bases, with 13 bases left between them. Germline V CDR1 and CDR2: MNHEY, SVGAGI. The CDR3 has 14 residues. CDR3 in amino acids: CASSYGSGETEAFF. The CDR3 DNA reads TGTGCCAGCAGTTATGGGTCAGGGGAAACTGAAGCTTTCTTT.

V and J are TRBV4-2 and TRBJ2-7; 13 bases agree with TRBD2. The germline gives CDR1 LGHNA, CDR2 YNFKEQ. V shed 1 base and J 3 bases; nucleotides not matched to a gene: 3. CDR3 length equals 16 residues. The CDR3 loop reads CASSQVLAGGDYEQYF. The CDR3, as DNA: TGTGCCAGCAGCCAAGTACTAGCGGGAGGGGACTACGAGCAGTACTTC.

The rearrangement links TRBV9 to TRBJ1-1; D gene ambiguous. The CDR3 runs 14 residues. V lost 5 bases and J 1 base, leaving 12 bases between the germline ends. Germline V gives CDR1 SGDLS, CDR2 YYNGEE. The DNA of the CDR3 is TGTGCCAGCAGTCCTCTGACAACGAACACTGAAGCTTTCTTT. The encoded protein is CASSPLTTNTEAFF. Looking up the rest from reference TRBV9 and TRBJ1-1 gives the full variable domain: DSGVTQTPKHLITATGQRVTLRCSPRSGDLSVYWYQQSLDQGLQFLIQYYNGEERAKGNILERFSAQQFPDLHSELNLSSLELGDSALYFCASSPLTTNTEAFFGQGTRLTVV.

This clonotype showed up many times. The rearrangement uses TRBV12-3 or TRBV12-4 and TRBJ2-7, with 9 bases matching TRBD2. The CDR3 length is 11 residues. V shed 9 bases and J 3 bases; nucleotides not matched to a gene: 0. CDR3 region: CASSGGYEQYF. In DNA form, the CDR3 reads TGTGCCAGTAGCGGGGGCTACGAGCAGTACTTC.

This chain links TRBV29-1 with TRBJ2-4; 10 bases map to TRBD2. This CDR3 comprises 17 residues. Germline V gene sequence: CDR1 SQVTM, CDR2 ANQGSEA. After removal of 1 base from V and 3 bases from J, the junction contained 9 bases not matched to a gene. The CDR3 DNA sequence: TGCAGCGTTGAAGGGCTAGCGGGAGAATCAGTCAAAAACATTCAGTACTTC. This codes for CSVEGLAGESVKNIQYF.

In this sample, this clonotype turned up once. CDR3 in DNA: TGCGCCAGCAGCTTGGATGGACAGGGGATATCCTACAATGAGCAGTTCTTC. Its protein product is CASSLDGQGISYNEQFF. This chain uses TRBV5-1 with TRBJ2-1; 9 positions match TRBD1. Trimming took 0 bases from V and 1 from J; bases not matched to a gene: 5. Germline values: CDR1 SGHRS, CDR2 YFSETQ. This CDR3 has 17 residues.